These 13 T cell receptor beta chains came from one sample sequenced in a study of post-analysis software for immune sequencing data. Study results and caveats: In patients, TRBV5-6, TRBV5-1 and TRBV20-1 belonged to roughly five TRBV segments found more frequently than in controls.

Sequencing libraries made from TCR beta cDNA carried unique molecular identifiers. TCRdb re-called the PCR reads with MiXCR, one entry per CDR3 protein. Of around 700,000 distinct CDR3 sequences listed, approximately 59% are singletons. Antigen specificity for these receptors is unknown. The sample was blood. Receptors originate from a girl aged 2-10 years with multiple sclerosis.

The V and J genes are TRBV7-2 and TRBJ2-3, with 10 positions matching TRBD2. CDR3 length: 15 amino acids. Germline CDR1 SGHTA, CDR2 FQGNSA. The trim removed 3 bases at V and 2 bases at J, leaving 2 bases unmatched. CDR3 in amino acids: CASSFTSGVTDTQYF. For the CDR3, the DNA is TGTGCCAGCAGCTTCACTAGCGGGGTCACAGATACGCAGTATTTT.

J is TRBJ2-1 and V is TRBV30; 13 bases are a match to TRBD2. The V and J ends lost 2 bases and 8 bases, in that order; junction bases with no gene match: 3. The CDR3 sequence is 14 residues long. Germline V gene sequence: CDR1 GTSNPN, CDR2 SVGIG (reference sequence). The CDR3 bases are TGTGCCTGGAGTCCACTAGCGGGAGGGTATGAGCAGTTCTTC. Translating gives CAWSPLAGGYEQFF. The variable domain in full, completed from reference TRBV30 and TRBJ2-1, reads SQTIHQWPATLVQPVGSPLSLECTVEGTSNPNLYWYRQAAGRGLQLLFYSVGIGQISSEVPQNLSASRPQDRQFILSSKKLLLSDSGFYLCAWSPLAGGYEQFFGPGTRLTVL.

V gene TRBV20-1 combines with J gene TRBJ2-5, with D unresolved. Germline V CDR1 and CDR2: DFQATT, SNEGSKA (reference sequence). Trimming took off 1 base at V and 4 bases at J, with 10 bases between the two ends. There are 13 residues in the CDR3. The CDR3 sequence: CSARVWLGETQYF. The CDR3 DNA follows: TGCAGTGCTAGAGTTTGGCTAGGAGAGACCCAGTACTTC.

This clonotype was picked up a small number of times. The J gene is TRBJ2-1, the V gene TRBV6-1; 16 bases match TRBD2. This CDR3 spans 14 amino acids. In germline, CDR1 is MNHNS, CDR2 SASEGT. The ends lost 6 bases at V and 9 bases at J; junction bases unmatched: 2. The CDR3 region has the DNA TGTGCCAGCAGCGGGACTAGCGGGAGGGCTGAGCAGTTCTTC. Protein product: CASSGTSGRAEQFF.

The rearrangement joins TRBV7-2 to TRBJ2-1; possible D gene TRBD1, 7 bases. Deletions cut 5 bases from V and 7 bases from J, with 21 bases between. The germline CDR1 and CDR2 sequences are SGHTA and FQGNSA. CDR3 length: 16 residues. CDR3 protein: CASSIQTGSSGNEQFF. The CDR3 region has the DNA TGTGCCAGCAGCATACAGACAGGGTCGAGCGGGAATGAGCAGTTCTTC.

V gene TRBV10-3 combines with J gene TRBJ2-7, with D perhaps being TRBD1 or TRBD2 (5 bases each). The CDR3 extends over 16 amino acids. The germline V gene encodes CDR1 ENHRY and CDR2 SYGVKD. V lost 3 bases and J lost 3, with 18 bases in between. The CDR3 coding sequence is TGTGCCATCAGTGAACGTTCCGGGACGGATAACTACGAGCAGTACTTC. It is translated as CAISERSGTDNYEQYF.

In its sample, this clonotype was seen a few times. The chain couples TRBV11-2 to TRBJ2-1, with D possibly being TRBD1 (5 bases). V lost 1 base and J 8 bases, leaving 6 bases between the germline ends. Per the germline V gene, CDR1 is SGHAT and CDR2 is FQNNGV. CDR3 length: 12 residues. Written as DNA, the CDR3 is TGTGCCAGCAGCTTAGGACAGCATGAGCAGTTCTTC. As protein: CASSLGQHEQFF.

This clonotype was counted between two and nine times. The CDR3 sequence: CASSLGQGDQPQHF. The CDR3 nucleotides are TGCGCCAGCAGCTTGGGACAGGGGGATCAGCCCCAGCATTTT. The rearrangement uses TRBV5-1 and TRBJ1-5; 9 nucleotides line up with TRBD1. Trimming at V came to 0 bases and at J to 5 bases, leaving 0 bases not matched to a gene. This CDR3 region has 14 residues. Germline lookup yields CDR1 SGHRS and CDR2 YFSETQ.

The chain combines TRBV27 with TRBJ2-1, with 9 bases aligning to TRBD2. V lost 7 bases to trimming and J lost 7 bases; unmatched junction nucleotides: 17. Germline V lookup: CDR1 MNHEY, CDR2 SMNVEV (reference sequence). This CDR3 is built from 17 residues. CDR3 residues: CASTLWGSGRLRNEQFF. As DNA, the CDR3 is TGTGCCAGCACCCTATGGGGTAGCGGGAGATTAAGGAATGAGCAGTTCTTC.

V and J are TRBV20-1 and TRBJ1-4, with 9 bases aligning to TRBD1. Unmatched junction bases numbered 10, after V lost 3 bases and J lost 8 bases. The CDR3 is 15 amino acids. Germline CDR1 DFQATT, CDR2 SNEGSKA (reference sequence). In DNA form, the CDR3 reads TGCAGTGCTAGGGAGGGGACAGGGTTTGGAGAAAAACTGTTTTTT. Encoded protein: CSAREGTGFGEKLFF.

V is TRBV3-1 and J is TRBJ1-1; possible D gene TRBD1, 5 bases. V lost 0 bases, J lost 4 bases, and 9 bases lay in between. Germline CDR1 reads LGHDT; CDR2 reads YNNKEL (reference sequence). This CDR3 has 14 amino acids. In DNA form, the CDR3 reads TGTGCCAGCAGCCAAGATTTGGGGCGCACTGAAGCTTTCTTT. Translating gives CASSQDLGRTEAFF.

This sequence joins TRBV4-1 and TRBJ2-3; tentative D call: TRBD2 (6 bases). Germline V gene sequence: CDR1 MGHRA, CDR2 YSYEKL. Trimming removed 6 bases from V and 6 bases from J, with 22 bases in between. The CDR3 contains 16 residues. The CDR3 DNA reads as TGCGCCAGCAGATCAACAGGCTGCGGGACCTTGGATACGCAGTATTTT. Translating gives CASRSTGCGTLDTQYF.

The V call is TRBV5-1, the J call TRBJ2-3; 8 bases are a match to TRBD2. CDR3 size: 15 residues. The J segment lost 4 bases and the V segment lost 8 bases, leaving 12 bases of the junction unmatched. Germline loops: CDR1 SGHRS, CDR2 YFSETQ. The CDR3 DNA reads TGCGCCAGTACCATCAGCGGGAGAGGGTCAGATACGCAGTATTTT. It specifies CASTISGRGSDTQYF.